The clone carrying this TCR beta chain has only a few counts. Its matching antigen is unknown. Time point indicated: newly diagnosed GD, antithyroid drugs for less than 3 months. The TCR library was made from RNA extracted from PBMCs. Diagnoses of Graves' disease were made by American Thyroid Association guidelines. Peripheral blood, at approximately 10 milliliters, went into EDTA tubes. These data originate in a study of regulatory T cells in long-lasting Graves disease. Whole-study findings and limits: The study found TRBV28, TRBJ1-2 and TRBJ2-5 favored in persistent disease.

Libraries of TCR beta came from iRepertoire HTBI primers plus Arm-PCR of CDR3 regions. TCRdb re-called the multiplex PCR reads through MiXCR, storing one row per CDR3 protein. Altogether a few hundred thousand distinct CDR3 sequences are present, about 11% being singletons, with the ten largest covering under 20%. V was pared by 2 bases and J by 2 bases, with 15 bases between. The length of the CDR3 is 16 residues. Germline V gives CDR1 LGHNA, CDR2 YSLEER. The same data also contributed to another study, on T cells in Graves' hyperthyroidism and ophthalmopathy. That work contributes: The authors' 13 V-J model separated ophthalmopathy from stable hyperthyroidism.

The gene calls are TRBV4-3 and TRBJ1-1, with D possibly being TRBD1 (5 bases). Sequenced here: peripheral blood mononuclear cells (PBMCs), sampled at new diagnosis, from a patient treated with antithyroid drugs. The sequence derives from a woman between 18 and 29 years old with Graves disease. The DNA of the CDR3 is TGCGCCAGCAGCCAAAACCTGCGGAGGGGTAACACTGAAGCTTTCTTT. This encodes CASSQNLRRGNTEAFF.